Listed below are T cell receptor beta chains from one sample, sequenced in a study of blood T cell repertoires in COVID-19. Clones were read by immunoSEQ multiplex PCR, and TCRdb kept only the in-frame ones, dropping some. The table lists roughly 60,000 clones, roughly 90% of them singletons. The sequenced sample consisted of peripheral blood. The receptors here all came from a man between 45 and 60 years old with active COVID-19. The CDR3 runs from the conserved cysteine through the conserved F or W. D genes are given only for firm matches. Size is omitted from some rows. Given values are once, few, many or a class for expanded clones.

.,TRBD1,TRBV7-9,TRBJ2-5,CASSPRTGLETQYF,TGTGCCAGCAGCCCCCGGACAGGGTTGGAGACCCAGTACTTC
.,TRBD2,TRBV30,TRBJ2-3,CAWSNIRTSGVPDTQYF,TGTGCCTGGAGCAATATTCGGACTAGCGGGGTCCCAGATACGCAGTATTTT
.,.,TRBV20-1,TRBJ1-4,CSALRGEKLFF,TGCAGTGCTCTGCGCGGCGAAAAACTGTTTTTT
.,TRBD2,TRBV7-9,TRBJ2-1,CASSLARLAGGRSYNEQFF,TGTGCCAGCAGCTTAGCGAGGCTAGCGGGGGGTCGCTCCTACAATGAGCAGTTCTTC
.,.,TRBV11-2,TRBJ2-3,CASSPHSGSTDTQYF,TGTGCCAGCAGCCCGCATTCGGGAAGCACAGATACGCAGTATTTT
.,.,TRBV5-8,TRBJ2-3,CASSLLLRDSTDTQYF,TGTGCCAGCAGCTTGTTACTGCGGGATAGCACAGATACGCAGTATTTT
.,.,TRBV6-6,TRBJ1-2,CASSLRLSYGYTF,TGTGCCAGCAGCCTAAGACTGTCCTATGGCTACACCTTC
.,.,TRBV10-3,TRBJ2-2,CATNFGRNTGELFF,TGTGCCACCAATTTCGGCAGGAATACCGGGGAGCTGTTTTTT
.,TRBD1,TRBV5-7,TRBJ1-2,CASNRTGVDGYTF,TGTGCCAGCAATCGAACAGGGGTAGACGGCTACACCTTC
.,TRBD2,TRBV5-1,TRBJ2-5,CASSAGLAVGETQYF,TGCGCCAGCAGCGCCGGACTAGCGGTGGGAGAGACCCAGTACTTC
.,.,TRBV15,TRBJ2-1,CATSREGGNEQFF,TGTGCCACCAGCAGAGAAGGAGGCAATGAGCAGTTCTTC
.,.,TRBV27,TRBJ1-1,CASSFGAPSTTEAFF,TGTGCCAGCAGTTTTGGGGCACCCTCTACCACTGAAGCTTTCTTT
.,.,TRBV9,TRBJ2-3,CASSVEGQTTDTQYF,TGTGCCAGCAGCGTGGAGGGACAGACCACAGATACGCAGTATTTT
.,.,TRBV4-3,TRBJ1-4,CASSQDLGGVDEKLFF,TGCGCCAGCAGCCAAGATCTTGGAGGTGTAGATGAAAAACTGTTTTTT
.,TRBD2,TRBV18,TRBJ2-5,CASSPGSSGGSETQYF,TGTGCCAGCTCACCCGGGTCTAGCGGGGGTTCGGAGACCCAGTACTTC
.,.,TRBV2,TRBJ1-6,CASGNGGVNSPLHF,TGTGCCAGCGGGAACGGGGGGGTGAATTCACCCCTCCACTTT
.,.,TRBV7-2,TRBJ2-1,CASSLDSRGSYNEQFF,TGTGCCAGCAGCTTAGACTCCCGGGGGTCGTACAATGAGCAGTTCTTC
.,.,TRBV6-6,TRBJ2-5,CASSYSIEGGTQYF,TGTGCCAGCAGTTACTCGATCGAGGGTGGGACCCAGTACTTC
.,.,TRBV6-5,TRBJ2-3,CASSGPDTQYF,TGTGCCAGCAGCGGTCCAGATACGCAGTATTTT
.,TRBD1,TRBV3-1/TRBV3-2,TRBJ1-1,CASSHTGVQVNTEAFF,TGTGCCAGCAGCCATACAGGGGTACAAGTGAACACTGAAGCTTTCTTT
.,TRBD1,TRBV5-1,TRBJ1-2,CASSPRGQLF,TGCGCCAGCAGCCCGAGGGGACAGCTCTTC
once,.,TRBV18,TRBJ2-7,CASSPSAGYHEQYF,TGTGCCAGCTCACCTTCCGCAGGGTACCACGAGCAGTACTTC
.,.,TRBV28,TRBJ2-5,CASSLRGNSMVGQTQYF,TGTGCCAGCAGTTTAAGGGGAAACAGTATGGTCGGGCAGACCCAGTACTTC
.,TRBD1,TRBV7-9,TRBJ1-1,CASSRGRVPTGDTEAFF,TGTGCCAGCAGCCGGGGTCGGGTCCCGACAGGGGACACTGAAGCTTTCTTT
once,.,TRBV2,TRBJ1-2,CASTFRGLLGYTF,TGTGCCAGTACCTTCCGGGGTCTCTTGGGCTACACCTTC
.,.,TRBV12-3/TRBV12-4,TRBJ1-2,CASSLSRVDYTF,TGTGCCAGCAGTTTGTCTCGGGTTGACTACACCTTC
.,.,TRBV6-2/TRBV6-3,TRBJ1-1,CASSPYTGGTEAFF,TGTGCCAGCAGCCCTTATACAGGTGGCACTGAAGCTTTCTTT
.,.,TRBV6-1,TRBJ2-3,CASSDPAGAASWVDTQYF,TGTGCCAGCAGTGACCCTGCGGGGGCCGCCTCCTGGGTAGATACGCAGTATTTT
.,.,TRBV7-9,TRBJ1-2,CASSLGRHNNYGYTF,TGTGCCAGCAGCTTAGGGCGGCATAACAACTATGGCTACACCTTC
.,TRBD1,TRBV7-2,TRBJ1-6,CASSLRIMGQGGSPLHF,TGTGCCAGCAGCTTACGTATAATGGGACAGGGCGGTTCACCCCTCCACTTT
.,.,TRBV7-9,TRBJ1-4,CASSRNQVEEKLFF,TGTGCCAGCAGCCGAAATCAGGTTGAGGAAAAACTGTTTTTT
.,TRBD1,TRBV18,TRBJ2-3,CASSPPRGGGEDTQYF,TGTGCCAGCTCACCACCGAGAGGGGGCGGTGAAGATACGCAGTATTTT
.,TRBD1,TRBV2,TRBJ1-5,CASTPDRDRQPQHF,TGTGCCAGCACCCCGGACAGGGATCGTCAGCCCCAGCATTTT
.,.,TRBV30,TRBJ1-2,CAWSPSGRYGYTF,TGTGCCTGGAGCCCCTCGGGTCGGTATGGCTACACCTTC
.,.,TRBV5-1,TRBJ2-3,CASSLRGADTQYF,TGCGCCAGCAGCTTGCGGGGAGCAGATACGCAGTATTTT
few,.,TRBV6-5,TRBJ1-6,CASTTERNSPLHF,TGTGCCAGCACTACAGAAAGGAATTCACCCCTCCACTTT
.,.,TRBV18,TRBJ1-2,CASSRRGGGIDGYTF,TGTGCCAGCTCACGTAGGGGCGGGGGTATTGATGGCTACACCTTC
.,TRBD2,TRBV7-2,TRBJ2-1,CASSARAGDVWNEQFF,TGTGCCAGCAGCGCCCGAGCGGGGGATGTTTGGAATGAGCAGTTCTTC
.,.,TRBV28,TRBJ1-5,CASTAIGGYSNQPQHF,TGTGCCAGCACCGCTATAGGGGGATATAGCAATCAGCCCCAGCATTTT
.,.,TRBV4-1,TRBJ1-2,CASSQVGRQVQGYTF,TGCGCCAGCAGCCAAGTCGGTAGGCAGGTCCAAGGCTACACCTTC
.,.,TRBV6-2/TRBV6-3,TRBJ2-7,CASSINYEQYF,TGTGCCAGCAGTATCAACTACGAGCAGTACTTC
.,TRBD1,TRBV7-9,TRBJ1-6,CASRQGTGVGSPLHF,TGTGCCAGCAGGCAAGGGACAGGGGTTGGGTCACCCCTCCACTTT
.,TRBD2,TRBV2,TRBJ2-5,CASSERGGPFETQYF,TGTGCCAGCAGTGAACGCGGGGGGCCCTTCGAGACCCAGTACTTC
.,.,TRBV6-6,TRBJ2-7,CAAFKGDSYEQYF,TGTGCCGCATTTAAGGGGGACTCCTACGAGCAGTACTTC
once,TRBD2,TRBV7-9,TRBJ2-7,CASSVSGGTYEQYF,TGTGCCAGCAGCGTTAGCGGGGGCACCTACGAGCAGTACTTC
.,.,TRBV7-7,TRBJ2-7,CASSLQGVSEQYF,TGTGCCAGCAGCTTACAGGGCGTCTCCGAGCAGTACTTC
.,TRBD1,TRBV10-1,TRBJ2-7,CASEAAGGPSSYEQYF,TGCGCCAGCGAGGCAGCAGGGGGCCCCAGCTCCTACGAGCAGTACTTC
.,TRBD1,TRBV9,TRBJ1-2,CASSDGQGSGYTF,TGTGCCAGCAGCGACGGACAGGGGTCTGGCTACACCTTC
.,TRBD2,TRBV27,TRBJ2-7,CASSPATSGGAYEQYF,TGTGCCAGCAGTCCCGCGACTAGCGGGGGGGCTTACGAGCAGTACTTC
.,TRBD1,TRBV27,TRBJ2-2,CASSFGQALNTGELFF,TGTGCCAGCAGTTTCGGACAGGCCCTGAACACCGGGGAGCTGTTTTTT
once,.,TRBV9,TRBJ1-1,CASSRRGGNTEAFF,TGTGCCAGCAGCCGCCGAGGGGGGAACACTGAAGCTTTCTTT
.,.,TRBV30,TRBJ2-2,CAWRAGSVGELFF,TGTGCCTGGAGGGCAGGGTCGGTCGGGGAGCTGTTTTTT
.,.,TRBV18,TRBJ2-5,CASSPAQETQYF,TGTGCCAGCTCACCGGCACAAGAGACCCAGTACTTC
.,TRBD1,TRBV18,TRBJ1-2,CASSPLGQGLGFDGYTF,TGTGCCAGCTCACCGTTGGGACAGGGGTTGGGTTTTGATGGCTACACCTTC